The 19 T cell receptor beta chains listed next were all sequenced from one sample in a study of OX40 agonist ivuxolimab in advanced cancers. Clones were read by immunoSEQ multiplex PCR, and TCRdb kept only the in-frame ones, dropping some. This table has tens of thousands of clones, more than 80% appearing once. Sequenced material: CD4+ or CD8+ T cells sorted from blood, taken in a trial of the OX40 agonist ivuxolimab. All receptors derive from an adult with an advanced solid tumor such as melanoma, head and neck, liver or kidney cancer.

The chain combines TRBV27 with TRBJ2-5; D is perhaps TRBD2 (5 bases). Germline CDR1 MNHEY, CDR2 SMNVEV (reference sequence). This CDR3 is 12 amino acids long. The V end lost 4 bases, the J end lost 4 bases, and 7 bases lay between the germline ends. CDR3 amino acids: CASSYRGETQYF. The CDR3 DNA follows: TGTGCCAGCAGTTATCGGGGAGAGACCCAGTACTTC.

This sequence joins TRBV9 and TRBJ2-3; TRBD2 aligns across 9 bases. Looked up from germline, CDR1 is SGDLS and CDR2 is YYNGEE. The ends lost 4 bases at V and 6 bases at J; junction bases unmatched: 3. The CDR3 loop spans 13 amino acids. CDR3 sequence reads: CASSSGTSDTQYF. In DNA form, the CDR3 reads TGTGCCAGCAGCTCCGGGACTAGCGATACGCAGTATTTT.

The genes are TRBV28 and TRBJ1-4; D remains unclear. CDR3 length equals 17 residues. Per germline, CDR1 MDHEN and CDR2 SYDVKM. V dropped 2 bases and J dropped 1 base, with 14 bases sitting between them. The CDR3 here is CASSLRFRWVTNEKLFF. The CDR3 DNA reads as TGTGCCAGCAGTTTAAGGTTCCGGTGGGTAACTAATGAAAAACTGTTTTTT.

The chain links TRBV21-1 to TRBJ2-7; the table's D gene call, TRBD2, was not cross checked with the DNA. TRBV21-1 is labeled a pseudogene. The CDR3 consists of 16 residues. In DNA form, the CDR3 reads TGTGCCAGCAGCAGTCGCGGGGGGCTAGGCTCCTACGAGCAGTACTTC. Translating gives CASSSRGGLGSYEQYF.

The chain employs TRBV5-8 and TRBJ1-2, with D perhaps TRBD1 (5 bases). This CDR3 is 18 amino acids long. Looked up from germline, CDR1 is SGHTS and CDR2 is YDEGEE. V was pared by 3 bases and J by 4 bases, with 25 bases between. CDR3 region: CASSSRRGGTQTFYGYTF. CDR3 bases: TGTGCCAGCAGCTCCCGACGCGGAGGGACTCAAACCTTCTATGGCTACACCTTC.

The V call is TRBV7-9, the J call TRBJ2-7; 7 bases line up with TRBD2. V shed 5 bases, J shed 6 bases, and the junction held 10 bases outside the gene matches. Germline lookup yields CDR1 SEHNR and CDR2 FQNEAQ (reference sequence). The CDR3 contains 14 residues. The CDR3 sequence: CASSPAAGLPEQYF. The CDR3 nucleotides are TGTGCCAGCAGCCCAGCAGCGGGATTACCCGAGCAGTACTTC.

This chain links TRBV5-8 with TRBJ1-5, with a tentative D call TRBD1 (5 bases). V shed 1 base and J shed 6 bases, with 14 bases lying between them. The CDR3 sequence is 15 residues long. Germline CDR1 and CDR2: SGHTS and YDEGEE. CDR3 protein: CASSLTGAGGQPQHF. CDR3 nucleotides: TGTGCCAGCAGCTTGACAGGCGCCGGGGGTCAGCCCCAGCATTTT.

CDR3 sequence (DNA): TGTGCCAGCAGCAAAGTCCGACAGTCCTACGAGCAGTACTTC. Its protein product is CASSKVRQSYEQYF. The V gene is TRBV21-1, the J gene TRBJ2-7; the table's TRBD1 call for D was not verified on the DNA. TRBV21-1 is noted as a pseudogene. CDR3 size: 14 residues.

CDR3 in DNA: TGTGCCAGCAGCCCCAGGGGCTACGAGCAGTACTTC. As protein: CASSPRGYEQYF. The chain combines TRBV7-9 with TRBJ2-7, with D perhaps TRBD1 (6 bases). CDR1 and CDR2 from the germline V gene are SEHNR and FQNEAQ (reference sequence). CDR3 length equals 12 residues. V was clipped by 5 bases and J by 3 bases, with 8 bases between them.

The V and J genes are TRBV28 and TRBJ1-5, with D possibly matching TRBD1 (6 bases). In germline, CDR1 is MDHEN, CDR2 SYDVKM. This CDR3 is built from 19 residues. Trimming removed 2 bases from V and 2 bases from J, with 22 bases in between. As DNA, the CDR3 is TGTGCCAGCAGTTTACCCCCCGGGACACCTTGGTATGGCAATCAGCCCCAGCATTTT. It specifies CASSLPPGTPWYGNQPQHF.

V is TRBV11-2 and J is TRBJ2-5, with D possibly being TRBD2 (6 bases). Trimming cost V 2 bases and J 5 bases, with 15 bases left between them. CDR3 length: 15 amino acids. The germline V gene has CDR1 SGHAT and CDR2 FQNNGV. Written as DNA, the CDR3 is TGTGCCAGCAGCTTAACCGCCCGGAGGGAGGAGACCCAGTACTTC. Its protein product is CASSLTARREETQYF.

The chain combines TRBV6-5 with TRBJ1-1; TRBD1 might be the D (5 bases). The CDR3 is made up of 14 amino acids. CDR1 and CDR2 from the germline V gene are MNHEY and SVGAGI. Trimming removed 0 bases at V and 3 bases at J, with 8 bases between. The DNA of the CDR3 is TGTGCCAGCAGTTACTCCTTGGGGGACACTGAAGCTTTCTTT. This gives the protein CASSYSLGDTEAFF.

The J gene is TRBJ2-7, the V gene TRBV19; no definite D call. CDR1 and CDR2 from the germline V gene are LNHDA and SQIVND (reference sequence). The CDR3 has 13 amino acids. V was pared by 3 bases and J by 0 bases, with 6 bases between. The CDR3, as DNA: TGTGCCAGTAGTATTGGCCACTCCTACGAGCAGTACTTC. Translated, it gives CASSIGHSYEQYF.

The V call is TRBV30, the J call TRBJ1-1; D is possibly TRBD1 (6 bases). The germline V and J ends were trimmed by 2 bases and 2 bases, with 15 bases remaining between them. The CDR3 loop spans 15 amino acids. Germline assignment: CDR1 GTSNPN and CDR2 SVGIG (reference sequence). The CDR3 loop reads CAWSTIQGTNTEAFF. The CDR3 nucleotides read TGTGCCTGGAGTACTATTCAGGGGACTAACACTGAAGCTTTCTTT.

The chain is built from TRBV28 and TRBJ2-7; the match to TRBD1 covers 7 bases. The V gene end was trimmed by 5 bases and the J gene end by 5 bases; junction bases not matched to a gene: 9. In germline, CDR1 is MDHEN, CDR2 SYDVKM. This CDR3 contains 14 residues. This CDR3 reads CASSPRDSDHEQYF. The CDR3 DNA reads TGTGCCAGCAGTCCTCGGGACAGCGACCACGAGCAGTACTTC.

The rearrangement uses TRBV11-2 and TRBJ2-1; 9 bases map to TRBD2. J gave up 6 bases and V 2 bases, and 8 bases lay outside the gene matches. Germline V gene sequence: CDR1 SGHAT, CDR2 FQNNGV. The CDR3 has 16 residues. CDR3 protein: CASSLMREGQSNEQFF. CDR3 nucleotide sequence: TGTGCCAGCAGCTTAATGCGGGAGGGCCAGAGCAATGAGCAGTTCTTC.

The chain joins TRBV5-1 to TRBJ1-2; 7 bases map to TRBD1. This CDR3 contains 15 residues. Germline V gives CDR1 SGHRS, CDR2 YFSETQ. The trim removed 2 bases at V and 4 bases at J, leaving 8 bases unmatched. The DNA of the CDR3 is TGCGCCAGCAGCTTAGGACAGGAACGCGGCTATGGCTACACCTTC. Protein sequence: CASSLGQERGYGYTF.

This sequence joins TRBV4-1 and TRBJ1-1; D is perhaps TRBD1 (5 bases). V was cut by 4 bases and J by 8 bases, with 23 bases left in between. This CDR3 is 16 amino acids long. In germline, CDR1 is MGHRA, CDR2 YSYEKL. Here the CDR3 DNA reads TGCGCCAGCAGCCCTGGGGGGGGAGGGGTCTTGGCAGAAGCTTTCTTT. This gives the protein CASSPGGGGVLAEAFF.

DNA of the CDR3: TGTGCCAGCAGTTTAAAGGGGGCCGGTGGCTACACCTTC. Amino acids: CASSLKGAGGYTF. The chain couples TRBV28 to TRBJ1-2; TRBD1 agrees at 7 bases. CDR1 and CDR2 from the germline V gene are MDHEN and SYDVKM. This CDR3 is built from 13 residues. J was trimmed by 7 bases and V by 2 bases; bases with no gene match: 4.